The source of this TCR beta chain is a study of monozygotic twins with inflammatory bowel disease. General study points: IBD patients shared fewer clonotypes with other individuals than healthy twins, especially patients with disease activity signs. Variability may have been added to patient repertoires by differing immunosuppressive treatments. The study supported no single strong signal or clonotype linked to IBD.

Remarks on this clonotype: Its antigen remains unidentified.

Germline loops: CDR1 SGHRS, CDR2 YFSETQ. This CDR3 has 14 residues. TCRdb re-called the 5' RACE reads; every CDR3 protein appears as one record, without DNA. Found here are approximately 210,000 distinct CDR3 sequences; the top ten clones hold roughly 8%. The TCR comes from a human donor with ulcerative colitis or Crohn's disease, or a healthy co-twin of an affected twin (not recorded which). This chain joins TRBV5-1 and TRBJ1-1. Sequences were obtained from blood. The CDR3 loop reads CASSWLPVARQAFF.